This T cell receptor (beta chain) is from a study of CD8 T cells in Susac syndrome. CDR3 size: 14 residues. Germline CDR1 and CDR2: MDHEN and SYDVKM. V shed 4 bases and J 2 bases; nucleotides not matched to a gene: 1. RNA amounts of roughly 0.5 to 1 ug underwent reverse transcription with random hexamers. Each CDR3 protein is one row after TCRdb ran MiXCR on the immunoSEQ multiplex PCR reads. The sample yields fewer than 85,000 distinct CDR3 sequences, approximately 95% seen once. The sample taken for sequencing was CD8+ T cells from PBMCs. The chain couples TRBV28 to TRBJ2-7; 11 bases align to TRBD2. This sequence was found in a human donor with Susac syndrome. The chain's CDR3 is CASSSGLAAYEQYF. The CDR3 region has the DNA TGTGCCAGCAGTTCGGGACTAGCGGCCTACGAGCAGTACTTC. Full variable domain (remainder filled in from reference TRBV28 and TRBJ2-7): DVKVTQSSRYLVKRTGEKVFLECVQDMDHENMFWYRQDPGLGLRLIYFSYDVKMKEKGDIPEGYSVSREKKERFSLILESASTNQTSMYLCASSSGLAAYEQYFGPGTRLTVT.